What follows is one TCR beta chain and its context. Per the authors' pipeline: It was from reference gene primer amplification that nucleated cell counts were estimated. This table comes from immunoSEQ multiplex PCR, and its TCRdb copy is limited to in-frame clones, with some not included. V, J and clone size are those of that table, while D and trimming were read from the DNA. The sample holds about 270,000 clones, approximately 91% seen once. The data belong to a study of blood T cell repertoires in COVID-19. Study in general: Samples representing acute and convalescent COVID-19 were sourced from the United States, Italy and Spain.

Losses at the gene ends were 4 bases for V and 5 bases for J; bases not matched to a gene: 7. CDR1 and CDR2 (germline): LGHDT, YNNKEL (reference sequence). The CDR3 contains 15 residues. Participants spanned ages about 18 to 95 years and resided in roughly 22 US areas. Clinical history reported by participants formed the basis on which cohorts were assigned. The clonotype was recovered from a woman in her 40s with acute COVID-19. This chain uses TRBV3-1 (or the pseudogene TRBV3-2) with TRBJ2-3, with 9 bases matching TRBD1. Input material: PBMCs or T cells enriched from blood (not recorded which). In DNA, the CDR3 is TGTGCCAGCAGCCCACGGGACAGGGTAAGAGATACGCAGTATTTT. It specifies CASSPRDRVRDTQYF.